Below are 28 T cell receptor beta chains sequenced from a single sample in a study of blood T cells in healthy people across ages. A second PCR, run for roughly 7 to 12 cycles, used a sample-barcoded 5' primer plus a J-beta primer mix. TCRdb re-derived calls from the 5' RACE reads in MiXCR, one entry per CDR3 protein. In the table there are about 1,800,000 distinct CDR3 sequences, approximately 28% of which are singletons. Sequenced material: blood. The source of these receptors is a woman in her 30s in good health.

This chain joins TRBV2 and TRBJ2-2; D gene uncertain. V lost 7 bases and J lost 1, with 7 bases in between. Looked up from germline, CDR1 is SNHLY and CDR2 is FYNNEI. This CDR3 spans 13 amino acids. In DNA form, the CDR3 reads TGTGCCAGCATGATGGGGAACACCGGGGAGCTGTTTTTT. Translating it yields CASMMGNTGELFF.

The table lists this clonotype with many counts. J is TRBJ2-3 and V is TRBV5-5; D may be TRBD1 or TRBD2 (5 bases each). CDR1 is SGHKS, CDR2 YYEKEE, per germline (reference sequence). The CDR3 covers 14 residues. The germline V and J ends were trimmed by 5 bases and 5 bases, with 15 bases remaining between them. The CDR3 DNA sequence: TGTGCCAGCAGACGGGACCCCACAGGAGATACGCAGTATTTT. This codes for CASRRDPTGDTQYF.

At least ten counts were recorded for this clonotype. The chain joins TRBV4-2 to TRBJ2-3; TRBD2 aligns across 9 bases. This CDR3 region has 15 residues. CDR1 LGHNA and CDR2 YNFKEQ come from the germline V gene. V was clipped by 6 bases and J by 3 bases; unmatched bases: 7. Here the CDR3 reads CASSNGLAFTDTQYF. The CDR3 DNA follows: TGTGCCAGCAGTAATGGACTAGCGTTTACAGATACGCAGTATTTT.

The genes are TRBV13 and TRBJ2-4, with 11 bases fitting TRBD2. Per germline, CDR1 PRHDT and CDR2 FYEKMQ (reference sequence). The CDR3 has 15 amino acids. The ends lost 5 bases at V and 13 bases at J; junction bases unmatched: 13. The CDR3 DNA reads as TGTGCCAGCAGCCCCCGGACTAGCGGGCGCAATGAGCAGTACTTC. Its protein product is CASSPRTSGRNEQYF.

This clonotype was observed a few times. J is TRBJ1-5 and V is TRBV19; 7 bases are a match to TRBD1. This CDR3 comprises 15 residues. V shed 3 bases and J 4 bases; nucleotides not matched to a gene: 6. Per the germline V gene, CDR1 is LNHDA and CDR2 is SQIVND (reference sequence). The CDR3: CASSIVRTGNQPQHF. The CDR3 DNA reads TGTGCCAGTAGTATCGTTCGGACAGGTAATCAGCCCCAGCATTTT.

V usage is TRBV7-2 and J usage is TRBJ2-1, with D perhaps given as TRBD1 or TRBD2 (6 bases each). Germline-derived CDR1 and CDR2 are SGHTA and FQGNSA. This CDR3 contains 19 residues. Trimming took off 2 bases at V and 1 base at J, with 21 bases between the two ends. The CDR3 here is CASSLRSGAGIVSYNEQFF. The CDR3 DNA reads TGTGCCAGCAGCTTACGGTCGGGGGCCGGGATAGTGTCCTACAATGAGCAGTTCTTC.

This clonotype turned up a few times. This chain uses TRBV6-1 with TRBJ1-5, with 8 bases fitting TRBD1. The germline V gene encodes CDR1 MNHNS and CDR2 SASEGT. The CDR3 is 14 residues long. V lost 6 bases, J lost 7 bases, and 8 bases stayed unmatched. CDR3 nucleotide sequence: TGTGCCAGCAGGTGGACAGGGCCATACCAGCCCCAGCATTTT. Its protein product is CASRWTGPYQPQHF.

V usage is TRBV27 and J usage is TRBJ1-2, with 7 bases matching TRBD1. V lost 6 bases, J lost 4 bases, and 8 bases stayed unmatched. This CDR3 is built from 14 residues. The germline CDR1 and CDR2 sequences are MNHEY and SMNVEV (reference sequence). CDR3 residues: CASRGAGQSYGYTF. The DNA of the CDR3 is TGTGCCAGCAGAGGAGCGGGACAGTCCTATGGCTACACCTTC.

This clonotype has just a few counts. A read error may explain this, as a much larger clone is one base away. The gene calls are TRBV5-5 and TRBJ2-7; TRBD1 aligns across 10 bases. The CDR3 sequence is 15 residues long. The trim removed 0 bases at V and 3 bases at J, leaving 3 bases unmatched. CDR1 SGHKS and CDR2 YYEKEE come from the germline V gene (reference sequence). CDR3: CASSLVDRGVYEQYV. The CDR3 region has the DNA TGTGCCAGCAGCTTGGTGGACAGGGGGGTCTACGAGCAGTACGTC.

This clonotype appeared many times. The chain joins TRBV5-1 to TRBJ2-5; TRBD2 aligns across 8 bases. Germline trimming cut 0 bases from V and 5 bases from J; bases unmatched to any gene: 9. CDR1 is SGHRS and CDR2 is YFSETQ in the germline V gene. The CDR3 length is 16 residues. The CDR3 loop reads CASSLDPAGAEETQYF. CDR3 in DNA: TGCGCCAGCAGCTTGGACCCAGCGGGAGCGGAGGAGACCCAGTACTTC.

This clonotype was detected many times. The gene calls are TRBV20-1 and TRBJ2-5, with TRBD2 matching over 7 bases. The germline gives CDR1 DFQATT, CDR2 SNEGSKA (reference sequence). The V segment lost 6 bases and the J segment 4 bases; nucleotides outside the gene matches: 8. The CDR3 is 13 amino acids. The CDR3 sequence is CSAGGAGPETQYF. For the CDR3, the DNA is TGCAGTGCGGGAGGGGCGGGGCCAGAGACCCAGTACTTC.

In this sample, this clonotype turned up a few times. The rearrangement joins TRBV3-1 to TRBJ2-5; 8 bases map to TRBD2. Germline V gene sequence: CDR1 LGHDT, CDR2 YNNKEL (reference sequence). This CDR3 is built from 14 residues. V lost 6 bases and J lost 5; bases outside the gene matches: 8. The DNA for the CDR3 is TGTGCCAGCAGTCCTAGCGGGCCGGATGAGACCCAGTACTTC. Translation: CASSPSGPDETQYF.

The V and J genes are TRBV9 and TRBJ2-5; TRBD2 aligns across 7 bases. This CDR3 is built from 16 residues. Germline CDR1 reads SGDLS; CDR2 reads YYNGEE. Unmatched junction bases numbered 12, after V lost 4 bases and J lost 3 bases. The CDR3 here is CASSQYGLAVKETQYF. The CDR3 DNA follows: TGTGCCAGCAGCCAATACGGGCTAGCGGTAAAAGAGACCCAGTACTTC. Complete variable domain (other parts from reference TRBV9 and TRBJ2-5): DSGVTQTPKHLITATGQRVTLRCSPRSGDLSVYWYQQSLDQGLQFLIQYYNGEERAKGNILERFSAQQFPDLHSELNLSSLELGDSALYFCASSQYGLAVKETQYFGPGTRLLVL.

This clonotype was seen only a few times. The J gene is TRBJ1-2, the V gene TRBV7-2; D call uncertain. In germline, CDR1 is SGHTA, CDR2 FQGNSA. There are 15 residues in the CDR3. V shed 5 bases and J shed 6 bases, with 19 bases lying between them. This chain's CDR3 is CASSPGVEPWDGYTF. For the CDR3, the DNA is TGTGCCAGCAGCCCGGGCGTTGAGCCCTGGGATGGCTACACCTTC.

In DNA, the CDR3 is TGTGCCAGCAGTCGCAGGGATGGCAGGCAGCCCCAGCATTTT. Its translation: CASSRRDGRQPQHF. This chain connects TRBV12-3 or TRBV12-4 to TRBJ1-5, with D perhaps matching TRBD1 (5 bases). The CDR3 sequence is 14 residues long. Trimming left V 5 bases short and J 7 bases short, with 15 bases between.

This clonotype was detected only a few times. The chain links TRBV10-3 to TRBJ2-5; weak D call: TRBD2 (7 bases). This CDR3 has 15 residues. V was cut by 3 bases and J by 1 base, with 12 bases left in between. CDR1 is ENHRY, CDR2 SYGVKD, per germline. CDR3 sequence (DNA): TGTGCCATCAGTGACGAGGGGGGGACCCAAGAGACCCAGTACTTC. It encodes CAISDEGGTQETQYF.

The CDR3 sequence is CASSLRGGTGYNEQFF. DNA for the CDR3: TGTGCCAGCAGCTTAAGGGGGGGGACAGGCTACAATGAGCAGTTCTTC. V is TRBV7-3 and J is TRBJ2-1, with D possibly being TRBD1 (8 bases). Trimming stripped 1 base from V and 3 bases from J, with 13 bases between. Germline V CDR1 and CDR2: SGHTA, FQGTGA. The CDR3 is 16 amino acids.

This chain connects TRBV20-1 to TRBJ2-3; 12 nucleotides agree with TRBD2. Germline V gene data show CDR1 as DFQATT and CDR2 as SNEGSKA (reference sequence). CDR3 length equals 18 residues. J was trimmed by 2 bases and V by 5 bases; bases with no gene match: 14. The CDR3 DNA is TGCAGTGCTCCTTCCCGACTAGCGGGGGAACCTTTCACAGATACGCAGTATTTT. Protein sequence: CSAPSRLAGEPFTDTQYF.

The CDR3 region is CASSIISGDRSYTF. The CDR3 coding sequence is TGTGCCAGCAGCATTATTTCAGGGGATCGGAGCTACACCTTC. The chain employs TRBV5-5 and TRBJ1-2, with D possibly being TRBD1 (6 bases). This CDR3 spans 14 amino acids. Germline V CDR1 and CDR2: SGHKS, YYEKEE (reference sequence). The V end was cut by 4 bases, the J end by 9 bases, with 19 bases between.

This chain connects TRBV25-1 to TRBJ2-3, with D possibly TRBD2 on 6 matching bases. Germline values: CDR1 MGHDK, CDR2 SYGVNS. V was shortened by 8 bases and J by 4 bases, with 13 bases between the two germline ends. This CDR3 is 13 amino acids long. For the CDR3, the DNA is TGTGCCAGCCGGGGCGGGGAGGCAGATACGCAGTATTTT. Encoded protein: CASRGGEADTQYF.

A few counts support this clonotype. V usage is TRBV12-3 or TRBV12-4 and J usage is TRBJ1-1; D is uncertain. The CDR3 length is 15 residues. Trimming removed 3 bases from V and 4 bases from J, with 15 bases in between. CDR3 sequence reads: CASSFRRGGITEAFF. The CDR3, as DNA: TGTGCCAGCAGTTTCCGTCGGGGAGGGATCACTGAAGCTTTCTTT.

This clonotype showed up just a few times. The rearrangement links TRBV24-1 to TRBJ2-1; 7 bases fit TRBD1. The germline V gene encodes CDR1 KGHDR and CDR2 SFDVKD. There are 12 residues in the CDR3. With V trimmed by 9 bases and J by 4 bases, 2 bases remained unmatched. CDR3 region: CATGQAYNEQFF. The CDR3, as DNA: TGTGCCACCGGACAGGCATACAATGAGCAGTTCTTC.

This clonotype was counted between two and nine times. The chain couples TRBV6-2 or TRBV6-3 to TRBJ2-1, with a weak D call TRBD2 (6 bases). Trimming took 6 bases from V and 5 from J, leaving 17 bases between them. From germline, CDR1 is MNHEY and CDR2 SVGEGT. The CDR3 runs to 15 residues. CDR3 amino acids: CASSQGGTVDNEQFF. DNA for the CDR3: TGTGCCAGCAGCCAAGGCGGGACTGTCGACAATGAGCAGTTCTTC.

This clonotype came up many times. The CDR3 here is CSFVHSEMEQFF. The CDR3 DNA follows: TGCAGCTTCGTCCATAGTGAAATGGAGCAGTTCTTC. This chain joins TRBV29-1 and TRBJ2-1; D not certain. The CDR3 has 12 amino acids. The germline V gene has CDR1 SQVTM and CDR2 ANQGSEA. V was trimmed by 8 bases and J by 10 bases, leaving 18 bases between them.

This clonotype has more than one count but fewer than ten. This chain uses TRBV6-5 with TRBJ1-1; a possible D gene is TRBD1 (6 bases). The CDR3 is 14 residues long. CDR1 is MNHEY, CDR2 SVGAGI, per germline. V was cut by 5 bases and J by 2 bases, with 12 bases left in between. This CDR3 reads CASSHREGNTEAFF. The CDR3 DNA reads TGTGCCAGCAGTCACAGGGAAGGAAACACTGAAGCTTTCTTT.

This clonotype was counted a few times. The CDR3 protein is CASRGTGTEQYF. The CDR3 DNA sequence: TGTGCCAGCAGAGGGACAGGGACCGAGCAGTACTTC. The chain has TRBV2 and TRBJ2-7, with 9 bases lining up with TRBD1. Germline CDR1 is SNHLY and CDR2 is FYNNEI. V was clipped by 6 bases and J by 6 bases; unmatched bases: 3. This CDR3 spans 12 amino acids.

With regard to this clonotype: One base away lies a much larger clone, so this may be a sequencing read error. J is TRBJ2-7 and V is TRBV6-6, with 11 bases fitting TRBD1. CDR3 length equals 15 residues. The germline V gene encodes CDR1 MNHNY and CDR2 SVGAGI (reference sequence). The CDR3 region has the DNA TGTACCAGCAGTCAAGGACAGGGGGCCCCCTACGAGCAGTACTTC. Protein product: CTSSQGQGAPYEQYF.

Here the CDR3 DNA reads TGTGCCAGCAGCTCGGACAGGGAGGTCTCTGGCTACACCTTC. Its protein is CASSSDREVSGYTF. The V gene is TRBV28, the J gene TRBJ1-2; 8 nucleotides match TRBD1. V dropped 6 bases and J dropped 7; count of bases not matched to a gene: 10. The CDR3 is 14 residues long. Germline V gives CDR1 MDHEN, CDR2 SYDVKM.